What follows is one T cell receptor beta chain and its context. This sample is part of a study of blood T cell repertoires in COVID-19. Study details: Sample material is recorded as cDNA or gDNA derived from T cells, B-cell-depleted T cells, or PBMCs.

In the original analysis: Reference gene primer amplification in the assay estimated nucleated cell counts. Clones were read by immunoSEQ multiplex PCR, and TCRdb kept only the in-frame ones, dropping some. V, J and clone size are those of that table, while D and trimming were read from the DNA. Among 89,000 or so clones listed, around 92% were seen once. The receptor was derived from a man over 45 with COVID-19, enrolled during active disease. The sequenced material came from peripheral blood.

The CDR3 reads CAPEGAFF. CDR3 coding DNA: TGTGCCCCCGAGGGAGCTTTCTTT. This chain connects TRBV7-9 to TRBJ1-1; D not resolved. Germline V CDR1 and CDR2: SEHNR, FQNEAQ (reference sequence). Trimming removed 11 bases from V and 10 bases from J, with 8 bases in between. CDR3 size: 8 residues.